A selection of T cell receptor beta chains follows, all from one sample in a study of siplizumab effects on memory and regulatory T cells. Some clones are missing from TCRdb's copy, which holds only in-frame ones; the method was immunoSEQ multiplex PCR. This sample has over 85,000 clones; 80% to 95% occur once, and the top ten carry 6.5%. The source material was CD8+ T cells sorted from blood. The receptors originated from a human donor in good health. Each CDR3 is given with its conserved first and last residue. The D gene is left open where the match is weak. Some rows mark clone size as missing; the rest say once, few, many or name a class of expanded clone.

>TRBV7-8|-|-|TRBJ2-1
TGTGCCAGCAGCCTCCAACTCCTGGCTACGGACGATGAGCAGTTCTTC
CASSLQLLATDDEQFF
>TRBV5-6|-|TRBD1|TRBJ2-7
TGTGCCAGCAGCTCAGGACAGGGATCGTACGAGCAGTACTTC
CASSSGQGSYEQYF
>TRBV9|-|TRBD1|TRBJ1-5
TGTGCCAGCAGCTCCGGACAGGGTGGTCAGCCCCAGCATTTT
CASSSGQGGQPQHF
>TRBV6-1|-|-|TRBJ2-3
TGTGCCAGCAGTGAATGGGGCCGGGGGATTCGGTTGGATACGCAGTATTTT
CASSEWGRGIRLDTQYF
>TRBV30|-|TRBD1|TRBJ1-2
TGTGCCTGGAGTAATCCCCCCGGGACAGGGGAGAACTATGGCTACACCTTC
CAWSNPPGTGENYGYTF
>TRBV7-9|-|-|TRBJ1-1
TGTGCCAGCAGCTTCCAGGGACTTATGAACACTGAAGCTTTCTTT
CASSFQGLMNTEAFF
>TRBV4-1|-|-|TRBJ2-7
TGCGCCAGCAGCCAAGAGGCCCGGGACAACTACGAGCAGTACTTC
CASSQEARDNYEQYF
>TRBV19|-|TRBD1|TRBJ2-7
TGTGCCAGTAGTTTCCGGGACAGGGACTACGAGCAGTACTTC
CASSFRDRDYEQYF
>TRBV4-1|-|TRBD1|TRBJ1-4
TGCGCCAGCACCCAAAGTCCCGGGACAGGGGCAACTAATGAAAAACTGTTTTTT
CASTQSPGTGATNEKLFF
>TRBV30|-|-|TRBJ2-7
TGTGCCTGGAGTGTAATCCGGCGCGGCTCCTACGAGCAGTACTTC
CAWSVIRRGSYEQYF
>TRBV7-8|-|TRBD2|TRBJ2-5
TGTGCCAGCAGCCTATTACTAGCGGGGGGGCAAGAGACCCAGTACTTC
CASSLLLAGGQETQYF
>TRBV6-1|-|TRBD2|TRBJ2-7
TGTGCCAGCAGTGCAACTTGGACTAGCGGATCCTACGAGCAGTACTTC
CASSATWTSGSYEQYF
>TRBV19|-|TRBD1|TRBJ1-5
TGTGCCAGTAGTATCACAGGGGATCAGCCCCAGCATTTT
CASSITGDQPQHF
>TRBV14|-|TRBD2|TRBJ2-1
TGTGCCAGCAGCCCTGCCGACCCTAGCGGGGGAGGGTTGAATGAGCAGTTCTTC
CASSPADPSGGGLNEQFF
>TRBV4-1|-|TRBD1|TRBJ2-4
TGCGCCAGCAGCCCTCGGACAGGGTGGAACATTCAGTACTTC
CASSPRTGWNIQYF
>TRBV19|-|TRBD1|TRBJ1-2
TGTGCCAGTAGTATTGAAGGGACAGGGGGCGCCTATGGCTACACCTTC
CASSIEGTGGAYGYTF
>TRBV14|-|-|TRBJ2-1
TGTGCCAGCAGCCCCCTTTCTGAGCAGTTCTTC
CASSPLSEQFF
>TRBV19|-|TRBD1|TRBJ1-2
TGTGCCAGTAGCACGGGACAGGGTCGTCTCTATGGCTACACCTTC
CASSTGQGRLYGYTF
>TRBV2|-|-|TRBJ2-1
TGTGCCAGCAGTGGTCTTAACCTTGGCTACAATGAGCAGTTCTTC
CASSGLNLGYNEQFF
>TRBV10-1|-|-|TRBJ2-2
TGCGCCAGCAGTGAGCAGAGGGGCGGCGGGGAGCTGTTTTTT
CASSEQRGGGELFF
>TRBV7-9|-|TRBD2|TRBJ2-3
TGTGCCAGCAGCTACGGGACTAGCGGGGGGGCAGATACGCAGTATTTT
CASSYGTSGGADTQYF
>TRBV5-1|-|TRBD1|TRBJ2-3
TGCGCCAGCAGCGCCCCCACGGACAGGGATCCAGATACGCAGTATTTT
CASSAPTDRDPDTQYF
>TRBV9|few|-|TRBJ1-1
TGTGCCAGCAGCGTAGCTGGAGGTTACACTGAAGCTTTCTTT
CASSVAGGYTEAFF
>TRBV10-1|-|TRBD2|TRBJ2-4
TGCGCCACCATCCTAGCGGGAGTCCTGCCCAAAAACATTCAGTACTTC
CATILAGVLPKNIQYF